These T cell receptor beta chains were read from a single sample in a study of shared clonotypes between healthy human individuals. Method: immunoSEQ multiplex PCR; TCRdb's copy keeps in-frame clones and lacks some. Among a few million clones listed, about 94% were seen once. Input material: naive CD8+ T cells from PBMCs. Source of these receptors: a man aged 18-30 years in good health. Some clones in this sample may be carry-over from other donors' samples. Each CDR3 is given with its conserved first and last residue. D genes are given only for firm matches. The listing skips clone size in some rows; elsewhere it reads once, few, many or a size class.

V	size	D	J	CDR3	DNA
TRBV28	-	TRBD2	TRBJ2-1	CASSRVTSGHNEQFF	TGTGCCAGCAGTAGGGTGACTAGCGGCCACAATGAGCAGTTCTTC
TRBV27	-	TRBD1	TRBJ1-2	CASSADRGLSDYTF	TGTGCCAGCAGCGCCGACAGGGGACTCTCAGACTACACCTTC
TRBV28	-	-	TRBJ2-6	CASSLLMGFSGANVLTF	TGTGCCAGCAGTTTATTGATGGGGTTCTCTGGGGCCAACGTCCTGACTTTC
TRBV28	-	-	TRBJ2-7	CASSTKNALKGPYEQYF	TGTGCCAGCAGCACTAAAAATGCCTTAAAGGGACCCTACGAGCAGTACTTC
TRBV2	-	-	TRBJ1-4	CASREDSNNEKLFF	TGTGCCAGCAGGGAGGACAGCAATAATGAAAAACTGTTTTTT
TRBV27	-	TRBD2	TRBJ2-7	CASSPSGASGPYEQYF	TGTGCCAGCAGTCCCTCCGGCGCTAGCGGACCCTATGAGCAGTACTTC
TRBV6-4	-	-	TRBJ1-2	CASSDRGYGYTF	TGTGCCAGCAGTGACAGGGGTTATGGCTACACCTTC
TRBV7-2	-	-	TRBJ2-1	CASSSPGRYEQFF	TGTGCCAGCAGTTCCCCGGGGCGGTATGAGCAGTTCTTC
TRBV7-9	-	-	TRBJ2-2	CASSSPLGELFF	TGTGCCAGCAGCTCCCCTCTGGGGGAGCTGTTTTTT
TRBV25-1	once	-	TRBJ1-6	CASSESLQLGPLHF	TGTGCCAGCAGTGAATCCTTACAGCTTGGGCCCCTCCACTTT
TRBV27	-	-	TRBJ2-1	CASSLSTRPYNEQFF	TGTGCCAGCAGTTTAAGTACTAGACCCTACAATGAGCAGTTCTTC
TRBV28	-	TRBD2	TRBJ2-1	CASSVAGPLLGYEQFF	TGTGCCAGCAGCGTAGCGGGGCCCCTCCTAGGATATGAGCAGTTCTTC
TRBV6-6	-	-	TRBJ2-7	CASSYSGTLYEQYF	TGTGCCAGCAGTTACTCCGGGACCCTCTACGAGCAGTACTTC
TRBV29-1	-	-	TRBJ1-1	CSAGGSELNTEAFF	TGCAGCGCCGGGGGTTCAGAGCTGAACACTGAAGCTTTCTTT
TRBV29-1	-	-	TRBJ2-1	CSVEVWAADSYNEQFF	TGCAGCGTTGAGGTATGGGCAGCCGATTCCTACAATGAGCAGTTCTTC
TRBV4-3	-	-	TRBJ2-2	CASSQVGREGDGELFF	TGCGCCAGCAGCCAAGTCGGGAGAGAGGGTGACGGGGAGCTGTTTTTT
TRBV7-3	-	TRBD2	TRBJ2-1	CASSLTAGLAGEDEQFF	TGTGCCAGCAGCTTAACCGCGGGACTAGCGGGAGAGGATGAGCAGTTCTTC
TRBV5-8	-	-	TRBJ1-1	CASSFQGGTEAFF	TGTGCCAGCAGCTTTCAGGGCGGGACTGAAGCTTTCTTT
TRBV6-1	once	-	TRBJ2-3	CASSTLPNPDTQYF	TGTGCCAGCAGCACTTTGCCAAACCCCGATACGCAGTATTTT
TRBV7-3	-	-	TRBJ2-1	CASSLGGSNEQFF	TGTGCCAGCAGCTTAGGGGGTTCCAATGAGCAGTTCTTC
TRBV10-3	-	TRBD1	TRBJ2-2	CAIPGTANTGELFF	TGTGCCATTCCAGGGACAGCGAACACCGGGGAGCTGTTTTTT
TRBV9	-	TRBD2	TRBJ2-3	CASSASGRALGTDTQYF	TGTGCCAGCAGCGCCAGCGGGAGGGCCCTGGGCACAGATACGCAGTATTTT
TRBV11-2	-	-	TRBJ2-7	CASSLSTGSYEQYF	TGTGCCAGCAGCTTGAGTACAGGGTCGTACGAGCAGTACTTC
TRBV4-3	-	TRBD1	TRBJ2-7	CASSQVLGQGREQYF	TGCGCCAGCAGCCAAGTCTTAGGACAGGGACGCGAGCAGTACTTC
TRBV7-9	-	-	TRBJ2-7	CASSPPQGGVNYEQYF	TGTGCCAGCAGCCCGCCCCAGGGGGGCGTAAATTACGAGCAGTACTTC
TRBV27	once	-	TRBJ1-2	CASSFRDPDYGYTF	TGTGCCAGCAGTTTCCGGGATCCGGACTATGGCTACACCTTC
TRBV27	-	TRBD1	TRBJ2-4	CASSPIRDSKAKNIQYF	TGTGCCAGCAGTCCCATACGGGACAGCAAAGCCAAAAACATTCAGTACTTC
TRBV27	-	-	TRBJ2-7	CASRSRGGTYEQYF	TGTGCCAGCAGATCTCGAGGAGGAACCTACGAGCAGTACTTC
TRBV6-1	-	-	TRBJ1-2	CASSSVSASYGYTF	TGTGCCAGCAGCTCCGTCTCGGCCTCCTATGGCTACACCTTC